This TCR beta chain is from a study of blood T cells in healthy people across ages. The germline V gene encodes CDR1 MGHDK and CDR2 SYGVNS. Deletions cut 1 base from V and 1 base from J, with 13 bases between. The CDR3 runs 16 residues. Primers used in a second PCR of roughly 6 to 12 cycles were a sample-barcoded 5' primer and a J-beta primer mix. MiXCR, applied by TCRdb to the 5' RACE reads, yields one record per CDR3 protein. The data show around 800,000 distinct CDR3 sequences, around two thirds seen once. The sample consisted of blood. This clonotype was sampled from a man under 40 in good health. The V gene is TRBV25-1, the J gene TRBJ1-2; D is uncertain. CDR3 nucleotides: TGTGCCAGCAGTGAATGGGCGTCGGAAAGTAACTATGGCTACACCTTC. Translated, it gives CASSEWASESNYGYTF.